This paragraph reports one T cell receptor (beta chain). This sample was included in a study of blood T cell repertoires in COVID-19. This CDR3 region has 18 residues. The germline gives CDR1 SGHRS, CDR2 YFSETQ. The J segment lost 3 bases and the V segment lost 4 bases, leaving 11 bases of the junction unmatched. In the source study's methods: Reference gene primers were amplified, and this amplification served to estimate nucleated cell counts. The repertoire was sequenced with immunoSEQ multiplex PCR; TCRdb's copy has only in-frame clones and lacks some. From that table come the V and J calls and clone size; the DNA was used to work out D and trimming. Of about 210,000 clones in the sample, 85% to 90% were seen once.

The TCR comes from a man aged 55 to 70 with acute or convalescent COVID-19. The chain has TRBV5-1 and TRBJ1-6, with 9 nucleotides matching TRBD1. The specimen sequenced was peripheral blood. The CDR3 protein is CASSHRNRDRDYNSPLHF. In DNA, the CDR3 is TGCGCCAGCAGCCACCGTAACCGGGACAGGGACTATAATTCACCCCTCCACTTT.